Listed below are T cell receptor beta chains from one sample, sequenced in a study of T cells in Graves' hyperthyroidism and ophthalmopathy. TCRdb reprocessed the multiplex PCR reads via MiXCR and lists one record per CDR3 protein. The sample carries roughly 100,000 distinct CDR3 sequences, around 52% recorded once. The sample consisted of blood. All receptors come from a woman between 40 and 55 years old with Graves' hyperthyroidism. CDR3s include the opening cysteine and the closing phenylalanine or tryptophan. The D gene is left open where the match is weak. Clone sizes are given selectively: once, few, many, or a class where the clone is expanded.

V gene: TRBV7-9; J gene: TRBJ2-5; D gene: .; clone size: .; CDR3 DNA: TGTGCCAGCAGCTTAGTTGGTGGCGGGGGCGAGTCCCAGTACTTC; CDR3 protein: CASSLVGGGGESQYF
V gene: TRBV25-1; J gene: TRBJ1-2; D gene: .; clone size: once; CDR3 DNA: TGTGCCAGCAAAGACAGCGTTGGGCAGATATATGGCTACACCTTC; CDR3 protein: CASKDSVGQIYGYTF
V gene: TRBV20-1; J gene: TRBJ2-5; D gene: TRBD1; clone size: .; CDR3 DNA: TGCAGTGCTAGAGATTGGCAAGGGGGCCAAGGGACCCAGTACTTC; CDR3 protein: CSARDWQGGQGTQYF
V gene: TRBV7-9; J gene: TRBJ1-1; D gene: .; clone size: once; CDR3 DNA: TGTGCCAGCAGCTTAGGTGGGGTGGCTTTCTTT; CDR3 protein: CASSLGGVAFF
V gene: TRBV14; J gene: TRBJ1-6; D gene: .; clone size: many; CDR3 DNA: TGTGCCAGCAGCCCCACCCTCTCCTATAATTCACCCCTCCACTTT; CDR3 protein: CASSPTLSYNSPLHF
V gene: TRBV10-3; J gene: TRBJ1-5; D gene: TRBD1; clone size: once; CDR3 DNA: TGTGCCATCAGTGGTGAGGACAGGGCACCGGCTCAGCCCCAGCATTTT; CDR3 protein: CAISGEDRAPAQPQHF
V gene: TRBV29-1; J gene: TRBJ1-4; D gene: TRBD1; clone size: .; CDR3 DNA: TGCAGCCTGACAGGGCTTAATGAAAAACTGTTTTTT; CDR3 protein: CSLTGLNEKLFF
V gene: TRBV29-1; J gene: TRBJ2-7; D gene: .; clone size: .; CDR3 DNA: TGCAGCTCAGCGGTGAGCTCCTACGAGCAGTACTTC; CDR3 protein: CSSAVSSYEQYF
V gene: TRBV6-5; J gene: TRBJ1-2; D gene: .; clone size: many; CDR3 DNA: TGTGCCAGCAGTCCCGACCTTAACTATGGCTACACCTTC; CDR3 protein: CASSPDLNYGYTF
V gene: TRBV7-6; J gene: TRBJ2-5; D gene: TRBD1; clone size: .; CDR3 DNA: TGTGCCAGCAGCTCGAGGACAGGGGAGCCGCCCCAGTACTTC; CDR3 protein: CASSSRTGEPPQYF
V gene: TRBV24-1; J gene: TRBJ1-2; D gene: TRBD1; clone size: few; CDR3 DNA: TGTGCCCTTCCAACAGGGGGCTATGGCTACACCTTC; CDR3 protein: CALPTGGYGYTF
V gene: TRBV7-9; J gene: TRBJ2-3; D gene: .; clone size: .; CDR3 DNA: TGTGCCAGCAGCTTAGTGCGACTAGTCTCAGATACGCAGTATTTT; CDR3 protein: CASSLVRLVSDTQYF
V gene: TRBV20-1; J gene: TRBJ1-2; D gene: TRBD1; clone size: many; CDR3 DNA: TGCAGTGCTAGGTCGATAGGGACAGTATATGGCTACACCTTC; CDR3 protein: CSARSIGTVYGYTF
V gene: TRBV29-1; J gene: TRBJ1-1; D gene: TRBD1; clone size: many; CDR3 DNA: TGCAGCGTTGAAGGGACAGGGGGCGAAGCTTTCTTT; CDR3 protein: CSVEGTGGEAFF
V gene: TRBV2; J gene: TRBJ2-5; D gene: TRBD2; clone size: .; CDR3 DNA: TGTGCCAGCAGTGAACTAGCGGAGCGAGAGACCCAGTACTTC; CDR3 protein: CASSELAERETQYF
V gene: TRBV11-2; J gene: TRBJ2-1; D gene: .; clone size: .; CDR3 DNA: TGTGCCAGCAGCCAAGTACCCCAAGCTCACAATGAGCAGTTCTTC; CDR3 protein: CASSQVPQAHNEQFF
V gene: TRBV28; J gene: TRBJ2-3; D gene: .; clone size: few; CDR3 DNA: TGTGCCAGCGCCACGGCTAGCACAGATACGCAGTATTTT; CDR3 protein: CASATASTDTQYF
V gene: TRBV7-2; J gene: TRBJ1-2; D gene: .; clone size: .; CDR3 DNA: TGTGCCAGCCCCAGCCTCAGGGAGAACCATGGCTACACCTTC; CDR3 protein: CASPSLRENHGYTF
V gene: TRBV5-4; J gene: TRBJ2-5; D gene: TRBD1; clone size: many; CDR3 DNA: TGTGCCAGCAGACACAGGGGGCGCCAAGAGACCCAGTACTTC; CDR3 protein: CASRHRGRQETQYF
V gene: TRBV19; J gene: TRBJ1-2; D gene: TRBD1; clone size: .; CDR3 DNA: TGTGCCAGTAGTATAGCCGGGACAGGGAGCGGCTACACCTTC; CDR3 protein: CASSIAGTGSGYTF
V gene: TRBV7-2; J gene: TRBJ2-7; D gene: .; clone size: .; CDR3 DNA: TGTGCCAGCGGCTTAGGAGGCGGGACCTACGAGCAGTACTTC; CDR3 protein: CASGLGGGTYEQYF
V gene: TRBV28; J gene: TRBJ1-5; D gene: .; clone size: few; CDR3 DNA: TGTGCCAGCAGTCGCCTTGGGGTCAGCAATCAGCCCCAGCATTTT; CDR3 protein: CASSRLGVSNQPQHF
V gene: TRBV5-1; J gene: TRBJ1-5; D gene: .; clone size: few; CDR3 DNA: TGCGCCAGCAGCTCCTACAAGGTTGGAGAGACCCAGCATTTT; CDR3 protein: CASSSYKVGETQHF
V gene: TRBV20-1; J gene: TRBJ2-5; D gene: TRBD1; clone size: .; CDR3 DNA: TGCAGTGCTAGACCGGGACAGGCCAGGGGGACCCAGTACTTC; CDR3 protein: CSARPGQARGTQYF
V gene: TRBV27; J gene: TRBJ2-7; D gene: .; clone size: .; CDR3 DNA: TGTGCCAGCAGTTTACATTGGTCTAGTTTCTCCTACGAGCAGTACTTC; CDR3 protein: CASSLHWSSFSYEQYF
V gene: TRBV9; J gene: TRBJ2-7; D gene: .; clone size: many; CDR3 DNA: TGTGCCAGCAGCGTAGAGGGATTCGTCCACGAGCAGTACTTC; CDR3 protein: CASSVEGFVHEQYF
V gene: TRBV7-8; J gene: TRBJ2-7; D gene: .; clone size: .; CDR3 DNA: TGTGCCAGCAGCCTAGGGGGGGCCGGGGCCTACGAGCAGTACTTC; CDR3 protein: CASSLGGAGAYEQYF
V gene: TRBV7-9; J gene: TRBJ1-1; D gene: .; clone size: .; CDR3 DNA: TGTGCCAGCAGTAGCGGGCTGAACACTGAAGCTTTCTTT; CDR3 protein: CASSSGLNTEAFF
V gene: TRBV20-1; J gene: TRBJ1-2; D gene: .; clone size: many; CDR3 DNA: TGCAGTGCTAGCAAGGCGGACTCAGGGAACTATGGCTACACCTTC; CDR3 protein: CSASKADSGNYGYTF
V gene: TRBV7-2; J gene: TRBJ2-3; D gene: TRBD1; clone size: .; CDR3 DNA: TGCGCCAGCAGCTCCGGGACAGCCCACACAGATACGCAGTATTTT; CDR3 protein: CASSSGTAHTDTQYF
V gene: TRBV15; J gene: TRBJ2-7; D gene: .; clone size: many; CDR3 DNA: TGTGCCACCAGCAGAGGGAATGGTTACGAGCAGTACTTC; CDR3 protein: CATSRGNGYEQYF
V gene: TRBV6-6; J gene: TRBJ2-2; D gene: TRBD2; clone size: many; CDR3 DNA: TGTGCCAGCAGTGCTAGCGGGGCCTGGGGCGGGGAGCTGTTTTTT; CDR3 protein: CASSASGAWGGELFF
V gene: TRBV7-3; J gene: TRBJ2-5; D gene: .; clone size: .; CDR3 DNA: TGTGCCAGCAGCTTTGTCCCCAGGGGAAGGGACCAGTGGGAGACCCAGTACTTC; CDR3 protein: CASSFVPRGRDQWETQYF
V gene: TRBV20-1; J gene: TRBJ1-5; D gene: TRBD1; clone size: .; CDR3 DNA: TGCAGTGCTACACAGGGGCCCAATCAGCCCCAGCATTTT; CDR3 protein: CSATQGPNQPQHF
V gene: TRBV6-5; J gene: TRBJ1-2; D gene: .; clone size: many; CDR3 DNA: TGTGCCAGCAGTTACTCGGGCAGTGCCTATGGCTACACCTTC; CDR3 protein: CASSYSGSAYGYTF
V gene: TRBV29-1; J gene: TRBJ2-7; D gene: .; clone size: many; CDR3 DNA: TGCAGCGTTGTAGGGGCGGCAGGAGAGCAGTACTTC; CDR3 protein: CSVVGAAGEQYF
V gene: TRBV7-9; J gene: TRBJ1-4; D gene: TRBD1; clone size: few; CDR3 DNA: TGTGCCAGCAGCGGACAGGAGGTAGAGGATGAAAAACTGTTTTTT; CDR3 protein: CASSGQEVEDEKLFF
V gene: TRBV29-1; J gene: TRBJ1-1; D gene: TRBD1; clone size: many; CDR3 DNA: TGCAGCGTTGCTCAGGGGGGCACTGAAGCTTTCTTT; CDR3 protein: CSVAQGGTEAFF
V gene: TRBV7-2; J gene: TRBJ1-2; D gene: .; clone size: once; CDR3 DNA: TGTGCCAGCAGCGCCAACGGGGAAGGCTACACCTTC; CDR3 protein: CASSANGEGYTF
V gene: TRBV13; J gene: TRBJ2-7; D gene: TRBD1; clone size: few; CDR3 DNA: TGTGCCAGCAGCTCCTCCGGGACAGGGGGGGCGTACGAGCAGTACTTC; CDR3 protein: CASSSSGTGGAYEQYF
V gene: TRBV7-9; J gene: TRBJ2-7; D gene: .; clone size: .; CDR3 DNA: TGTGCCAGCAGCTTAGGAACGTACGGGAAGTACTTC; CDR3 protein: CASSLGTYGKYF
V gene: TRBV29-1; J gene: TRBJ1-4; D gene: .; clone size: .; CDR3 DNA: TGCAGCAGTCGTTCCCGGGCCGTGGCAACTAATGAAAAACTGTTTTTT; CDR3 protein: CSSRSRAVATNEKLFF
V gene: TRBV15; J gene: TRBJ1-4; D gene: .; clone size: .; CDR3 DNA: .; CDR3 protein: CATSNRGKLMKNCFF
V gene: TRBV25-1; J gene: TRBJ2-5; D gene: .; clone size: once; CDR3 DNA: TGTGCCAGCAAGGGTGCTATTGGGGGTTGGGAGACCCAGTACTTC; CDR3 protein: CASKGAIGGWETQYF
V gene: TRBV5-8; J gene: TRBJ1-4; D gene: .; clone size: .; CDR3 DNA: TGTGCTAGCAGCTTGAGGGCGGCAACTAATGAAAAACTGTTTTTT; CDR3 protein: CASSLRAATNEKLFF
V gene: TRBV7-9; J gene: TRBJ1-1; D gene: TRBD1; clone size: many; CDR3 DNA: TGTGCCAGCAGCGGGCGACAGGGGTTGGAATCTGAAGCTTTCTTT; CDR3 protein: CASSGRQGLESEAFF